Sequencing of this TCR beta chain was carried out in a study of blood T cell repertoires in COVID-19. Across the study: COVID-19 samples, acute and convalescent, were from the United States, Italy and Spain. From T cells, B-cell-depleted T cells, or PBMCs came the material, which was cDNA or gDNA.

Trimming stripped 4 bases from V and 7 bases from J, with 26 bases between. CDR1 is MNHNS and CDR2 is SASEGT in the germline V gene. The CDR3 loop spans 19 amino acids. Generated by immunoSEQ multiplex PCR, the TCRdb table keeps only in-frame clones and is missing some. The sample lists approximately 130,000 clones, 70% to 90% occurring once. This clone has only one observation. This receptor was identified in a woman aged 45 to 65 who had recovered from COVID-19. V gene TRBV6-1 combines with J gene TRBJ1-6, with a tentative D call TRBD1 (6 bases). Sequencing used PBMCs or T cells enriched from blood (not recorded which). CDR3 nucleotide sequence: TGTGCCAGCAGTGTCCGGACAGAGTCCGGGGTGGGGAGAAATTCACCCCTCCACTTT. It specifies CASSVRTESGVGRNSPLHF.